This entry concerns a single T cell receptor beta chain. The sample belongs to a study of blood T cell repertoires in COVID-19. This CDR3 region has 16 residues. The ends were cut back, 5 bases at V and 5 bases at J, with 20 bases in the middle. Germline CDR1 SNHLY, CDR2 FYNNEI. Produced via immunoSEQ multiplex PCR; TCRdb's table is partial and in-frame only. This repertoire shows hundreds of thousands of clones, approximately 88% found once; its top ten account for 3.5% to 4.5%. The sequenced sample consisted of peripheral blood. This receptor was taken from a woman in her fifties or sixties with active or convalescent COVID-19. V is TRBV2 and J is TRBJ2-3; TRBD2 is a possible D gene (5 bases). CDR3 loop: CASSYLAYPRGDTQYF. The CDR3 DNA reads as TGTGCCAGCAGTTATTTAGCATACCCTCGGGGAGATACGCAGTATTTT. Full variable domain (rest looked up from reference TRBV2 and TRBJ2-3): EPEVTQTPSHQVTQMGQEVILRCVPISNHLYFYWYRQILGQKVEFLVSFYNNEISEKSEIFDDQFSVERPDGSNFTLKIRSTKLEDSAMYFCASSYLAYPRGDTQYFGPGTRLTVL.